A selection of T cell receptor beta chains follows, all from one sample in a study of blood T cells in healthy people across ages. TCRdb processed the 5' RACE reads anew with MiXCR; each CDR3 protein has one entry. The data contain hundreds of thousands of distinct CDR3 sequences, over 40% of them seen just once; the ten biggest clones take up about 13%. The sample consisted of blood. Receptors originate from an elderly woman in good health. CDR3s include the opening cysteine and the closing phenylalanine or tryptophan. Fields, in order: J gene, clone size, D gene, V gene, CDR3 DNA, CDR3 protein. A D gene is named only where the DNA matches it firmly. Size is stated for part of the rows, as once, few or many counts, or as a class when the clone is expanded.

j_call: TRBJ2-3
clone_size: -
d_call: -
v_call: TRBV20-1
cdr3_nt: TGCAGTGCTCGTGGAGGGTTGGAGGCAGATACGCAGTATTTT
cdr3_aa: CSARGGLEADTQYF

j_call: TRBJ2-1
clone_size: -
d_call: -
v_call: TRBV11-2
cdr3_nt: TGTGCCAGCAGCCCAGACCGGGGTCGGGTCAATGAGCAGTTCTTC
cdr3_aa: CASSPDRGRVNEQFF

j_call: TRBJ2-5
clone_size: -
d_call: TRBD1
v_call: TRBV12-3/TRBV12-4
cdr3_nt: TGTGCCAGCAGTCCCGGGACAGTAAACCAAGAGACCCAGTACTTC
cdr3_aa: CASSPGTVNQETQYF

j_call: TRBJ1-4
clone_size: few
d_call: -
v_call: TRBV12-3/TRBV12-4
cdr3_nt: TGTGCCAGCAGGCCGGAGCAGAACCCAGCAACTAATGAAAAACTGTTTTTT
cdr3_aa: CASRPEQNPATNEKLFF

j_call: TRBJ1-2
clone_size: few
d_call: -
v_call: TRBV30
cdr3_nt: TGTGCCTGGATACCGGCGGTAGGGGCAAGCTACACCTTC
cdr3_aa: CAWIPAVGASYTF

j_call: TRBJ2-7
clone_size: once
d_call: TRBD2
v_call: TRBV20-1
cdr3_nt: TGCAGTGCTGGAGATCTAGCGGGGGGCCGAGCCTACGAGCAGTACTTC
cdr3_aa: CSAGDLAGGRAYEQYF

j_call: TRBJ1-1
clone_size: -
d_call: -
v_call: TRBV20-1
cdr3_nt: TGCAGTGCGGCGGGACCGAACACTGAAGCTTTCTTT
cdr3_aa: CSAAGPNTEAFF

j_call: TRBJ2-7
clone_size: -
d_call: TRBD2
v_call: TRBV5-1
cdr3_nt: TGCGCCAGTAAACGACTAGCGGGCCTCTACGAGCAGTACTTC
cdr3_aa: CASKRLAGLYEQYF

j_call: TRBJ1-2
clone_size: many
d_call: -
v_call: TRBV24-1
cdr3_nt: TGTGCCACCAGTGACAGGGACTATGGCTACACCTTC
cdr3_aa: CATSDRDYGYTF

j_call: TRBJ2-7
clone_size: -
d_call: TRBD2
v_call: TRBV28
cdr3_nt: TGTGCCAGCAGTTCTAGACTAGCGGGAGGGCCTCGGTCCTACGAGCAGTACTTC
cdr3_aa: CASSSRLAGGPRSYEQYF

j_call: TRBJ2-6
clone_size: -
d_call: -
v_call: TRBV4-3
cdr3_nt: TGCGCCAGCAGTCCTCGGTCCGCTGGGGCCAACGTCCTGACTTTC
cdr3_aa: CASSPRSAGANVLTF

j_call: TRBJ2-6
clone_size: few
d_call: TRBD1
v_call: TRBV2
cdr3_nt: TGTGCCAGCAGTGAGCAGACAGGGGGCACTGGGGCCAACGTCCTGACTTTC
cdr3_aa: CASSEQTGGTGANVLTF

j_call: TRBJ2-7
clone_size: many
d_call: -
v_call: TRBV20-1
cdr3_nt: TGCAGTGCTAGAGACCCCGGTGGGATGGGCGGACTTCGCTACGAGCAGTACTTC
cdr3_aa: CSARDPGGMGGLRYEQYF

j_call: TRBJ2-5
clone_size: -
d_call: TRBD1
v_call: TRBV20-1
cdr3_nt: TGCAGTGCTCATCCGGGACAGGGGGCGAGGGAGACCCAGTACTTC
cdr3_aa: CSAHPGQGARETQYF

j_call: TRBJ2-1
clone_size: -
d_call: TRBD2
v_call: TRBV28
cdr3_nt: TGTGCCAGCAGTTTAGTCTTAGCGGGAGTGCAGTTCTTC
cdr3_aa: CASSLVLAGVQFF

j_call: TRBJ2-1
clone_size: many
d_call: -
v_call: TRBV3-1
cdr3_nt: TGTGCCAGCAGCCAAATGTCGGGATCCTACAATGAGCAGTTCTTC
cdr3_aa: CASSQMSGSYNEQFF

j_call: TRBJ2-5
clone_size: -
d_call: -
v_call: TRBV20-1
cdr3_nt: TGCAGTTCCGCGAACGACCCGAGGGAGACCCAGTACTTC
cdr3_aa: CSSANDPRETQYF

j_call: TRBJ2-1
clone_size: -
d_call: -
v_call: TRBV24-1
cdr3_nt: TGTGCCACCAGTGATTTTCCGAACAATGAGCAGTTCTTC
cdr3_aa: CATSDFPNNEQFF

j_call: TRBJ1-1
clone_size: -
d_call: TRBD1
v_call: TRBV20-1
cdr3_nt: TGCAGTGCTAGAAAACAGGGGGGGACTGAAGCTTTCTTT
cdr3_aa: CSARKQGGTEAFF

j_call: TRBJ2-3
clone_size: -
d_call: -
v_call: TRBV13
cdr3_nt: TGTGCCAGCAGCGCCTCCAAGCGGGATACGCAGTATTTT
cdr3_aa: CASSASKRDTQYF

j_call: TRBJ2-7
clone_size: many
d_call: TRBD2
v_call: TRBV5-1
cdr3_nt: TGCGCCAGCAACCTAGCGGGAGGGCCCTACGAGCAGTACTTC
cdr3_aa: CASNLAGGPYEQYF

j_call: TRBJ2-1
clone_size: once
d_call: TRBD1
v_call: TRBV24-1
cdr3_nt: TGTACCACTCGTGAACAGGGGGCGAACAATGAGCAGTTCTTC
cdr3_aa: CTTREQGANNEQFF

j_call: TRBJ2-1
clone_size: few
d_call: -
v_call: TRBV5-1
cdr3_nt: TGCGCCAGCAGCTTGGTGTCCAGGGGGGGAACTAGGGGATTCGATGAGCAGTTCTTC
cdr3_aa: CASSLVSRGGTRGFDEQFF

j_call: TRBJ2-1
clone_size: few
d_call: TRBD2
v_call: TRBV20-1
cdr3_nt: TGCAGTGCTAGAGATTCGCGACTAGCGGGAGGTAGCAATGAGCAGTTCTTC
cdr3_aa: CSARDSRLAGGSNEQFF

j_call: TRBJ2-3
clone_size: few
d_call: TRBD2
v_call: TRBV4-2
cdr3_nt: TGTGCCAGCAGCCAAGCTACTAGCGGGGGGGGAGCAGATACGCAGTATTTT
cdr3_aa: CASSQATSGGGADTQYF

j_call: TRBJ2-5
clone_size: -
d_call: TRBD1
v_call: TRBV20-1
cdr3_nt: TGCAGTGCGCGACAGGGGGCAAAAGAGACCCAGTACTTC
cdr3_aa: CSARQGAKETQYF

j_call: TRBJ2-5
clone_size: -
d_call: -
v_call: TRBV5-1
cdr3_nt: TGCGCCAGCACCCAATGGGGGGGGCGGCAAGAGACCCAGTACTTC
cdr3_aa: CASTQWGGRQETQYF

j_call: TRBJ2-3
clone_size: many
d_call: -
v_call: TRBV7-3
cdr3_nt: TGTGCCAGCAGCCCCTCAAGGTGGGCAGATACGCAGTATTTT
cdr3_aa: CASSPSRWADTQYF

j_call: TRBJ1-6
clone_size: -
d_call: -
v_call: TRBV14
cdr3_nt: TGTGCCAGCAGCCAACAAGCAGGGACACCCCTCCACTTT
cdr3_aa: CASSQQAGTPLHF

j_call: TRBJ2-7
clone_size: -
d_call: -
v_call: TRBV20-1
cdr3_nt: TGCAGTGCCCGGGCTGGAGAGAACCCCTACGAGCAGTACTTC
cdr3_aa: CSARAGENPYEQYF

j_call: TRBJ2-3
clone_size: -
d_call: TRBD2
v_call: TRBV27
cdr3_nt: TGTGCCAGCAGTTCTCTAGCGGGAGGGAAGCGGGATACGCAGTATTTT
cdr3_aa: CASSSLAGGKRDTQYF

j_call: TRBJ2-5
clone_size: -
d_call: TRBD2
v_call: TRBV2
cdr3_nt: TGTGCCAGCGGGGTAGCGGGGGCCCAAGAGACCCAGTACTTC
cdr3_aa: CASGVAGAQETQYF

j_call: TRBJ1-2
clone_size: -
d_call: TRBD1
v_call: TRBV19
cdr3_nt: TGTGCCAGTAGGAGACAGGGAACTAACTATGGCTACACCTTC
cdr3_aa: CASRRQGTNYGYTF

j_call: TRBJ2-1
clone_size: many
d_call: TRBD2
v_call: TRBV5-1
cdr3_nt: TGCGCCAGCAGGTTCCTAGCGGGAGAGTACAATGAGCAGTTCTTC
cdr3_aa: CASRFLAGEYNEQFF

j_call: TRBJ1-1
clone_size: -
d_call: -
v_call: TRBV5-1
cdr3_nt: TGCGCCAGTTCCCAAGCGGACACTGAAGCTTTCTTT
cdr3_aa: CASSQADTEAFF

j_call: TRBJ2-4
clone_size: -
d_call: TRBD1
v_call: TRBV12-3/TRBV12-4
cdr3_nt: TGTGCCAGCAGTTTCTCAGGACAGGGGGGCATTCAGTACTTC
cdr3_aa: CASSFSGQGGIQYF

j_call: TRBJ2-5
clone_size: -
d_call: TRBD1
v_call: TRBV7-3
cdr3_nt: TGTGCCAGCAGCTTCTTCGGGGACAGGGAGGGCCAAGAGACCCAGTACTTC
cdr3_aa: CASSFFGDREGQETQYF

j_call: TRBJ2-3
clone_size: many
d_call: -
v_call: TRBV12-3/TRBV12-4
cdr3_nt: TGTGCCAGCAGTTTAGAGGACTTTGGGACGCAGTATTTT
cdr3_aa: CASSLEDFGTQYF

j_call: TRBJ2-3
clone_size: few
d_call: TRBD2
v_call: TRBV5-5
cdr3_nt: TGTGCCAGCAGCCCTTTCACCCTTCGGGGGGGCGGGTATACGCAGTATTTT
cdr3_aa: CASSPFTLRGGGYTQYF

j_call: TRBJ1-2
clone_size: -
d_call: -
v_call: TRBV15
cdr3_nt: TGTGCCACCAGTCCTACACAGGGCTTCCATGGCTACACCTTC
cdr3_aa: CATSPTQGFHGYTF

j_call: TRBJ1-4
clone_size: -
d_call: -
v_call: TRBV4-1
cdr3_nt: TGCGCCAGCAGCCCAAAACAGGCGACGAATGAAAAACTGTTTTTT
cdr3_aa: CASSPKQATNEKLFF

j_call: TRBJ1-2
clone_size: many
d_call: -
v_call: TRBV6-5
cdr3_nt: TGTGCCAGCAGTTACTCGGCGGGGGCTCCTTATGGCTACACCTTC
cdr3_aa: CASSYSAGAPYGYTF

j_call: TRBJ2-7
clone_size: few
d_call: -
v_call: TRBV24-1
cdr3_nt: TGTGCCACCAGTGACCTAAAGACTAGGGGGCAGTACTTC
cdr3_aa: CATSDLKTRGQYF

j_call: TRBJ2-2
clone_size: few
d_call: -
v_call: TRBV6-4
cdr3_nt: TGTGCCAGCAGGGAAGTCCCTAACACCGGGGAGCTGTTTTTT
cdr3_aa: CASREVPNTGELFF

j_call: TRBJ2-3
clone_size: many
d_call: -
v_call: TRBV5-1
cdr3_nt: TGCGCCAGCAGCACCACAGGTTTCACAGATACGCAGTATTTT
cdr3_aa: CASSTTGFTDTQYF

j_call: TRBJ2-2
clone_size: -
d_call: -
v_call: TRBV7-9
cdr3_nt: TGTGCCAGCAGCTTGCTGGAGAACACCGGGGAGCTGTTTTTT
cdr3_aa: CASSLLENTGELFF

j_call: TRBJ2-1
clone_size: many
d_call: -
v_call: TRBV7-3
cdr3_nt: TGTGCCAGCAGCGCGGACCGCCGTGATGAGCAGTTCTTC
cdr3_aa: CASSADRRDEQFF

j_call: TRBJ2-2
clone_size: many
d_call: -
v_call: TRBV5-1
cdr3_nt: TGCGCCAGCAGCTTTCGGGGGCGCAACACCGGGGAGCTGTTTTTT
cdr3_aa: CASSFRGRNTGELFF

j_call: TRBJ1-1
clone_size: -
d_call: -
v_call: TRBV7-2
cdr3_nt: TGTGCCGCCCGTACCAGCATGAACACTGAAGCTTTCTTT
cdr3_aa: CAARTSMNTEAFF

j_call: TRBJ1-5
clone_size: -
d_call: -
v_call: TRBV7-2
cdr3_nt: TGTGGCAGCAGCCCACAAGATAGCAATCAGCCCCAGCATTTT
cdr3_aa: CGSSPQDSNQPQHF

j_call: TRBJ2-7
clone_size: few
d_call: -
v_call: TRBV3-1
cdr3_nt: TGTGCTAGCCAGCGTGGTAGCGGTTCCTACGAGCAGTACTTC
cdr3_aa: CASQRGSGSYEQYF

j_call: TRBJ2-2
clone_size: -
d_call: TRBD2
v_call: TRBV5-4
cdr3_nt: TGTGCCAGCAGCTTTAGCGGGATAGGTTACCCCGGGGAGCTGTTTTTT
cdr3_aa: CASSFSGIGYPGELFF

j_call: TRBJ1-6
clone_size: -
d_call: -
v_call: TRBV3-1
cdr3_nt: TGTGCCAGCAGCCAGGTGTATGGGCAGGGGAATTCACCCCTCCACTTT
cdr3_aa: CASSQVYGQGNSPLHF

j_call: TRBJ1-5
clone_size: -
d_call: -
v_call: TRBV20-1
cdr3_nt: TGCAGTGCTAGAGAAAGGCGGTGGGGGGCTGGGCAGCCCCAGCATTTT
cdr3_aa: CSARERRWGAGQPQHF

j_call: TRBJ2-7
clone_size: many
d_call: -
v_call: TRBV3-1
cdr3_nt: TGTGCCAGCAGTAGCAGGGGGGCCTACGAGCAGTACTTC
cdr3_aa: CASSSRGAYEQYF

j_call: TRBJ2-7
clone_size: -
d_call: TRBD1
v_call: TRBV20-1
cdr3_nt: TGCAGTGCCCAAGACGGGACAGGGACCTACGAGCAGTACTTC
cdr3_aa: CSAQDGTGTYEQYF

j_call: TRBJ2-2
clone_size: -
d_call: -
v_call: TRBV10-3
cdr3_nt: TGTGCCATCAGTGAGGAGGCCGGGGAGCTGTTTTTT
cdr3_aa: CAISEEAGELFF